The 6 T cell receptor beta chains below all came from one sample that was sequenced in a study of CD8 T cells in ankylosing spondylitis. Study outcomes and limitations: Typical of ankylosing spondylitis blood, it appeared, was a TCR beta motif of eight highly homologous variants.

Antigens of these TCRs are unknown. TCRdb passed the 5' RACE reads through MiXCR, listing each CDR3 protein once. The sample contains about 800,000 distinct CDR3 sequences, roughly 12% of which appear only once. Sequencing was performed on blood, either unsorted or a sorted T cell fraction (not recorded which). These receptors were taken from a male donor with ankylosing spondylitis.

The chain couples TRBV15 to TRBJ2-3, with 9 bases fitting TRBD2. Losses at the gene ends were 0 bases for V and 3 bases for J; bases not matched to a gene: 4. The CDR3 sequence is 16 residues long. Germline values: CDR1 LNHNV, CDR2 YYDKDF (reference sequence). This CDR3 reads CATSRDGRGGTDTQYF. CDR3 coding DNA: TGTGCCACCAGCAGAGATGGGCGGGGGGGGACAGATACGCAGTATTTT.

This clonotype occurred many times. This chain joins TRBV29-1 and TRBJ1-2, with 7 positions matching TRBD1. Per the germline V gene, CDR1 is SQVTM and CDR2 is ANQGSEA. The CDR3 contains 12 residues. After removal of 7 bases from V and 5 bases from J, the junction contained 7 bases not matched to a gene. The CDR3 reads CSGRTGSYGYTF. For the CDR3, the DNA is TGCAGCGGTAGGACAGGTTCTTATGGCTACACCTTC. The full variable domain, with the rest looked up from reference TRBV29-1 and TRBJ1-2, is SAVISQKPSRDICQRGTSLTIQCQVDSQVTMMFWYRQQPGQSLTLIATANQGSEATYESGFVIDKFPISRPNLTFSTLTVSNMSPEDSSIYLCSGRTGSYGYTFGSGTRLTVV.

The CDR3 loop is CASSRRAIDKTQYF. CDR3 sequence (DNA): TGTGCCAGCAGCCGGCGAGCAATTGACAAGACCCAGTACTTC. The chain uses TRBV6-2 or TRBV6-3 and TRBJ2-5; D not certain. The CDR3 spans 14 residues. The V gene lost 6 bases and the J gene lost 6 bases, with 17 bases spanning the gap. CDR1 MNHEY and CDR2 SVGEGT come from the germline V gene.

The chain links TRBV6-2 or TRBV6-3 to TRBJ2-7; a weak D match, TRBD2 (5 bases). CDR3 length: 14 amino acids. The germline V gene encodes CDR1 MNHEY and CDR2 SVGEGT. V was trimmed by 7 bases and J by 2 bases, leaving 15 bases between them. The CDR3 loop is CASNFRKEAYEQYF. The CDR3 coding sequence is TGTGCCAGCAATTTTAGAAAGGAGGCCTACGAGCAGTACTTC.

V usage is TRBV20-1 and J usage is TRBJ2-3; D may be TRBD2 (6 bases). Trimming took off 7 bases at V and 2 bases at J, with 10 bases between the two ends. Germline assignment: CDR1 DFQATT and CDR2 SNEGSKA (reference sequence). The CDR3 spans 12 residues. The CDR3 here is CSGTGDTDTQYF. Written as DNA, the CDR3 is TGCAGTGGGACGGGAGACACAGATACGCAGTATTTT.

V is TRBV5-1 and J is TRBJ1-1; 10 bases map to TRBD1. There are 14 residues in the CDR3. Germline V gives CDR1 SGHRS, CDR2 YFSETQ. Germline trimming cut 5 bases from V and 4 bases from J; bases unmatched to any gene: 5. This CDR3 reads CASRSRTGGTEAFF. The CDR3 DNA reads TGCGCCAGCAGGAGTCGGACAGGGGGCACTGAAGCTTTCTTT.